These 16 T cell receptor beta chains came from one sample sequenced in a study of early T cells in non-severe SARS-CoV-2 infection. MiXCR was run by TCRdb on the 5' RACE reads, yielding one entry per CDR3 protein. The sample has over 85,000 distinct CDR3 sequences; roughly 14% are singletons. Sequenced material: whole blood. These receptors were obtained from an adult who was a healthcare worker with PCR-confirmed SARS-CoV-2 infection or an uninfected control (not recorded which).

This clonotype was seen ten or more times. V usage is TRBV28 and J usage is TRBJ2-1, with 14 bases matching TRBD2. This CDR3 region has 12 residues. Germline V gene sequence: CDR1 MDHEN, CDR2 SYDVKM. Germline trimming cut 6 bases from V and 12 bases from J; bases unmatched to any gene: 1. As DNA, the CDR3 is TGTGCCAGCAGAGGGACTAGCGGGAGGCAGTTCTTC. Protein: CASRGTSGRQFF.

The DNA for the CDR3 is TGCAGTGCTAGAGAGGGTCGAGGTAGCGGGATTCCCTCCAATGAGCAGTTCTTC. This translates into CSAREGRGSGIPSNEQFF. The J gene is TRBJ2-1, the V gene TRBV20-1; 8 bases are shared with TRBD2. J gave up 6 bases and V 0 bases, and 16 bases lay outside the gene matches. The germline V gene has CDR1 DFQATT and CDR2 SNEGSKA (reference sequence). This CDR3 is 18 amino acids long.

This clonotype was picked up a small number of times. The rearrangement links TRBV24-1 to TRBJ2-5, with D hard to call. This CDR3 region has 15 residues. V lost 7 bases to trimming and J lost 4 bases, with 18 bases between them. Per the germline V gene, CDR1 is KGHDR and CDR2 is SFDVKD. CDR3 nucleotide sequence: TGTGCCACCAGCGACCCCGTGAGGACCGGAGAGACCCAGTACTTC. Translated: CATSDPVRTGETQYF.

This clonotype was picked up a small number of times. This sequence joins TRBV12-3 or TRBV12-4 and TRBJ2-3, with TRBD1 identical over 7 bases. V was clipped by 7 bases and J by 2 bases; unmatched bases: 6. CDR3 length equals 14 residues. Here the CDR3 DNA reads TGTGCCAGCACCTCGGACAGGCTCACAGATACGCAGTATTTT. It encodes CASTSDRLTDTQYF.

In the case of this clonotype: One base away lies a much larger clone, so this may be a sequencing read error. CDR3: CDSSVSDTQYF. In DNA, the CDR3 is TGTGACAGCAGCGTATCTGATACGCAGTATTTT. The gene calls are TRBV9 and TRBJ2-3; no reliable D call. From germline, CDR1 is SGDLS and CDR2 YYNGEE. The CDR3 totals 11 residues.

This chain joins TRBV6-2 or TRBV6-3 and TRBJ2-7; 9 positions agree with TRBD2. Trimming removed 7 bases from V and 5 bases from J; junction bases left unmatched: 12. The CDR3 length is 15 residues. The germline V gene encodes CDR1 MNHEY and CDR2 SVGEGT. As DNA, the CDR3 is TGTGCCAGCACCCCGTCCCCTCTAGCGGGAAACGAGCAGTACTTC. Translating it yields CASTPSPLAGNEQYF.

This clonotype was seen many times. The chain couples TRBV20-1 to TRBJ1-2; D gene uncertain. Between the trimmed V and J ends, which lost 0 bases and 4 bases, there was a span of 6 bases. The CDR3 contains 12 residues. Germline CDR1 DFQATT, CDR2 SNEGSKA (reference sequence). The DNA of the CDR3 is TGCAGTGCTAGAGAGACGGCCTATGGCTACACCTTC. It specifies CSARETAYGYTF.

This clonotype has more than one count but fewer than ten. The chain joins TRBV6-5 to TRBJ2-2; D gene uncertain. The CDR3 loop spans 14 amino acids. Germline V gene sequence: CDR1 MNHEY, CDR2 SVGAGI. The V end was cut by 4 bases, the J end by 0 bases, with 6 bases between. The CDR3 protein is CASSSLANTGELFF. CDR3 DNA sequence: TGTGCCAGCAGTTCCCTAGCGAACACCGGGGAGCTGTTTTTT.

This clonotype appeared a few times. CDR3 loop: CASSSPSGYTF. The CDR3, as DNA: TGTGCCAGCAGTTCTCCCTCCGGCTACACCTTC. J is TRBJ1-2 and V is TRBV28; unclear D gene. Germline V gives CDR1 MDHEN, CDR2 SYDVKM. There are 11 residues in the CDR3. With 4 bases removed from V and 8 bases from J, the gap between germline ends came to 8 bases.

V is TRBV28 and J is TRBJ1-3; D is possibly TRBD1 (6 bases). V was pared by 6 bases and J by 4 bases, with 13 bases between. The CDR3 has 14 amino acids. Germline-derived CDR1 and CDR2 are MDHEN and SYDVKM. CDR3 DNA: TGTGCCAGCAGCCCCGGGGGGCAAGGAAACACCATATATTTT. It specifies CASSPGGQGNTIYF.

In its sample, this clonotype was seen a few times. V and J are TRBV27 and TRBJ1-4; 12 bases line up with TRBD1. There are 15 residues in the CDR3. Per germline, CDR1 MNHEY and CDR2 SMNVEV (reference sequence). The ends lost 3 bases at V and 7 bases at J; junction bases unmatched: 3. CDR3 in DNA: TGTGCCAGCAGTTTGGTGGGACAGGGGGCTGAAAAACTGTTTTTT. This translates into CASSLVGQGAEKLFF.

This clonotype was detected many times. This chain links TRBV6-2 or TRBV6-3 with TRBJ1-2, with D tentatively TRBD1 (6 bases). Trimming removed 8 bases at V and 0 bases at J, with 13 bases between. The CDR3 is 14 amino acids. Germline assignment: CDR1 MNHEY and CDR2 SVGEGT. CDR3: CASPSGQPNYGYTF. CDR3 bases: TGTGCCAGCCCCTCCGGACAGCCTAACTATGGCTACACCTTC.

In its sample, this clonotype was seen many times. V is TRBV5-6 and J is TRBJ2-5, with unresolved D. From germline, CDR1 is SGHDT and CDR2 YYEEEE. The ends were cut back, 2 bases at V and 2 bases at J, with 13 bases in the middle. The CDR3 runs 15 residues. For the CDR3, the DNA is TGTGCCAGCAGCTTTCTGAGACTCAGTCAAGAGACCCAGTACTTC. Protein sequence: CASSFLRLSQETQYF. The variable domain in full, completed from reference TRBV5-6 and TRBJ2-5, reads DAGVTQSPTHLIKTRGQQVTLRCSPKSGHDTVSWYQQALGQGPQFIFQYYEEEERQRGNFPDRFSGHQFPNYSSELNVNALLLGDSALYLCASSFLRLSQETQYFGPGTRLLVL.

This clonotype was picked up a small number of times. V gene TRBV28 combines with J gene TRBJ1-4; TRBD1 agrees at 7 bases. V was pared by 4 bases and J by 7 bases, with 3 bases of the junction left unmatched. Germline CDR1 is MDHEN and CDR2 is SYDVKM. This CDR3 is built from 13 residues. The CDR3: CASSSGTAEKLFF. The CDR3 DNA sequence: TGTGCCAGCAGTTCCGGGACAGCTGAAAAACTGTTTTTT.

This clonotype appeared a few times. The CDR3 region has the DNA TGTGCCAGCGCCGGGACACTTAGCTCTGGGGCCAACGTCCTGACTTTC. It codes for CASAGTLSSGANVLTF. The rearrangement uses TRBV12-3 or TRBV12-4 and TRBJ2-6, with D perhaps TRBD1 (6 bases). The germline V and J ends were trimmed by 8 bases and 0 bases, with 14 bases remaining between them. The CDR3 has 16 amino acids.

V gene TRBV28 combines with J gene TRBJ1-2; TRBD1 agrees at 8 bases. This CDR3 spans 12 amino acids. V dropped 11 bases and J dropped 5; count of bases not matched to a gene: 7. CDR1 and CDR2 from the germline V gene are MDHEN and SYDVKM. The CDR3 sequence: CASADRGYGYTF. CDR3 DNA sequence: TGTGCCTCCGCCGACAGGGGATATGGCTACACCTTC.